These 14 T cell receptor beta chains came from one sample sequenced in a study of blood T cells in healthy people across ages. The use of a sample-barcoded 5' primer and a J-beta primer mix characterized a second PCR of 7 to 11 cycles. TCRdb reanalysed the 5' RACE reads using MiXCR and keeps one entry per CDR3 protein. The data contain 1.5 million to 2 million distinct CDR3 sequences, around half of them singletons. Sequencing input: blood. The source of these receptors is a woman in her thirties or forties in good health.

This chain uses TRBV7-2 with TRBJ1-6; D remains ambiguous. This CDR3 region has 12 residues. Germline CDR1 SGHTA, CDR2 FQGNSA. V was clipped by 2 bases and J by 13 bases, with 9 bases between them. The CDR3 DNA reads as TGTGCCAGCAGCTTACCCCTTTTTCCCCTCCACTTT. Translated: CASSLPLFPLHF.

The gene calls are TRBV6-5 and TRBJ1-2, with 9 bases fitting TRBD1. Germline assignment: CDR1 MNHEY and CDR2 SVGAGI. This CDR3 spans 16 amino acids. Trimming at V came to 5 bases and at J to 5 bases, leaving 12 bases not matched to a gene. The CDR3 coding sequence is TGTGCCAGCAGTCAGGAACCTCAGACAGGGGGTTATGGCTACACCTTC. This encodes CASSQEPQTGGYGYTF.

CDR3 nucleotide sequence: TGTGCCAGCAGCTTCCGACAGATAAGCTACGAGCAGTACTTC. As protein: CASSFRQISYEQYF. The chain employs TRBV7-2 and TRBJ2-7; tentative D call: TRBD1 (5 bases). The V gene's germline CDR1 is SGHTA and CDR2 FQGNSA. The V end was cut by 3 bases, the J end by 3 bases, with 12 bases between. The CDR3 sequence is 14 residues long. Looking up the rest from reference TRBV7-2 and TRBJ2-7 gives the full variable domain: GAGVSQSPSNKVTEKGKDVELRCDPISGHTALYWYRQSLGQGLEFLIYFQGNSAPDKSGLPSDRFSAERTGGSVSTLTIQRTQQEDSAVYLCASSFRQISYEQYFGPGTRLTVT.

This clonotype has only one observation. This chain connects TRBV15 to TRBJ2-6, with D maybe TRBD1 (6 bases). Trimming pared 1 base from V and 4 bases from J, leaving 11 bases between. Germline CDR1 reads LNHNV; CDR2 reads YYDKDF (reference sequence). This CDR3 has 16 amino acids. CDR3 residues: CATSRATGQGANVLTF. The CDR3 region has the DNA TGTGCCACCAGCAGAGCTACCGGACAGGGGGCCAACGTCCTGACTTTC.

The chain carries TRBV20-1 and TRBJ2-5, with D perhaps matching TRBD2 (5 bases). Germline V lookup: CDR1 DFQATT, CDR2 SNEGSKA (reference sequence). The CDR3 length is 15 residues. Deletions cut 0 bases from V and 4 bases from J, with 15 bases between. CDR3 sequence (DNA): TGCAGTGCTAGAGATGTCCAGGACTTGACAGAGACCCAGTACTTC. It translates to CSARDVQDLTETQYF.

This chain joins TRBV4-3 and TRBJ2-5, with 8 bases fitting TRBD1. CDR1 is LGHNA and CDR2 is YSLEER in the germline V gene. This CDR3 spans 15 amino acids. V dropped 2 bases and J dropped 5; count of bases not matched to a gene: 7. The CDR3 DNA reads TGCGCCAGCAGCCAAACAGGGGGGTCTGGGGAGACCCAGTACTTC. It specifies CASSQTGGSGETQYF.

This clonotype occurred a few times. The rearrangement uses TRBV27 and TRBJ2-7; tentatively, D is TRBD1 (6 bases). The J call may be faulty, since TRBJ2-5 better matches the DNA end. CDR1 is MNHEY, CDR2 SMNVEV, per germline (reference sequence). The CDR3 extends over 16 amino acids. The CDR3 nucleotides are TGTGCCAGCAGTTTTAGGGTGGACAGAGGACGTGAGACCCAGTACTTC. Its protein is CASSFRVDRGRETQYF.

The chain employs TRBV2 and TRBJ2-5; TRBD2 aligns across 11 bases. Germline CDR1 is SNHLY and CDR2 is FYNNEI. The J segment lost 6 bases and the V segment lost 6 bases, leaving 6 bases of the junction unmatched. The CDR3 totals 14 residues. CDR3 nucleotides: TGTGCCAGCAGGGGGGGACTAGCGGCGAAGACCCAGTACTTC. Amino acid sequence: CASRGGLAAKTQYF.

CDR3 loop: CASSYSDAGGPRNEQYF. The CDR3, as DNA: TGTGCCAGCAGTTACTCCGATGCGGGGGGGCCCCGGAATGAGCAGTACTTC. The chain has TRBV6-5 and TRBJ2-1; TRBD2 agrees at 9 bases. The J call may not be correct, given that the DNA end is closer to TRBJ2-7. This CDR3 comprises 17 residues. Germline-derived CDR1 and CDR2 are MNHEY and SVGAGI.

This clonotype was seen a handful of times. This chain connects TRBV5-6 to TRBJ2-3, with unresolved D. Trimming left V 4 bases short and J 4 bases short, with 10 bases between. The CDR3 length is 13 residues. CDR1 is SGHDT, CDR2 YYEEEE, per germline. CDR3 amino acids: CASSIATPDTQYF. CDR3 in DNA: TGTGCCAGCAGCATCGCAACGCCAGATACGCAGTATTTT.

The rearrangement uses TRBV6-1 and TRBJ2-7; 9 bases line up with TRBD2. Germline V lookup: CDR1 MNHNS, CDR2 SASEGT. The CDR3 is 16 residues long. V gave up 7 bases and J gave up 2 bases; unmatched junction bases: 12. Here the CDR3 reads CASNENAGGLTYEQYF. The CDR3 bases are TGTGCCAGCAACGAAAACGCGGGGGGGCTGACCTACGAGCAGTACTTC.

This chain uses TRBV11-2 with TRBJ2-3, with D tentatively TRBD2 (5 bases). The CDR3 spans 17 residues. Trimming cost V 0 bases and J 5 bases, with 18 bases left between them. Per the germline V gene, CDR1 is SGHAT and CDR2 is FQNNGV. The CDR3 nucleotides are TGTGCCAGCAGCTTAGATAGCCAAGGGCGGGCTGGAGATACGCAGTATTTT. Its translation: CASSLDSQGRAGDTQYF.

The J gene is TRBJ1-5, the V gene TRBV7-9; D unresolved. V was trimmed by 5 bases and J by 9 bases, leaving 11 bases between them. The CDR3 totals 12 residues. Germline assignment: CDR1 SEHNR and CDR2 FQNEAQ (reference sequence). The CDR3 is CASSQTGRPQHF. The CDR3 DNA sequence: TGTGCCAGCAGCCAAACCGGTCGGCCCCAGCATTTT.

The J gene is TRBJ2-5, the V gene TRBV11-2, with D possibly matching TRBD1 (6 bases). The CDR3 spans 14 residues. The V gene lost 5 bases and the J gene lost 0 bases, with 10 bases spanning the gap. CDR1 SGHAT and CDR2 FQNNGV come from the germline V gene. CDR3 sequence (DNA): TGTGCCAGCAGCCTCCGACAGGACCAAGAGACCCAGTACTTC. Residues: CASSLRQDQETQYF. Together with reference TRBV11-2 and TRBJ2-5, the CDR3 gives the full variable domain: EAGVAQSPRYKIIEKRQSVAFWCNPISGHATLYWYQQILGQGPKLLIQFQNNGVVDDSQLPKDRFSAERLKGVDSTLKIQPAKLEDSAVYLCASSLRQDQETQYFGPGTRLLVL.